The present T cell receptor (beta chain) was sequenced within a study of CD8+CD57+ T cells in acquired aplastic anemia. Study background: Sorted CD4+ and CD8+ cell DNA averaged around 3 ug. General study results and limits: About 29 CD8+ CDR3 sequences occurred in both the patients and the controls.

The V end lost 10 bases, the J end lost 8 bases, and 17 bases lay between the germline ends. CDR3 size: 13 residues. Germline CDR1 reads MGHDK; CDR2 reads SYGVNS. Before being chosen for sequencing, patients had shown CD8+CD57+ cell expansion by flow cytometry. Each of the patients presented with severe acquired aplastic anemia. Blood samples were obtained from patients who had received no prior therapy. Notes on this clonotype: What it binds is unknown.

It was genomic DNA that served as the template for profiling TCR beta VDJ and CDR3. TCRdb processed the reads anew with MiXCR; each CDR3 protein has one entry. The data hold around 170,000 distinct CDR3 sequences, with around half observed a single time. This receptor was identified in a human donor with aplastic anemia. Sequenced input: sorted CD4+, CD8+, or CD8+CD57+ T cells (not recorded which) from PBMCs. V is TRBV25-1 and J is TRBJ1-4; no clear D. CDR3 sequence reads: CATPTDLGEKLFF. CDR3 DNA sequence: TGTGCCACGCCGACGGACCTAGGCGAAAAACTGTTTTTT.